This passage covers 10 T cell receptor beta chains from one sample sequenced in a study of T cell clusters in autoimmune cytopenias (dated by TCRdb to about 2019). For each sample, TRB amplification used roughly 270 ng of peripheral blood genomic DNA, equal to about 38,000 genome equivalents. The sequencer was an Illumina MiSeq. TRB rearrangements were amplified by multiplex PCR using a touch-down protocol with TRB-A and TRB-B primer pools mixed in one tube. TCRdb reprocessed the raw reads; every CDR3 protein sequence is a single record, and DNA is not supplied. The table for this sample shows 11,000 or so distinct CDR3 sequences. 20% to 25% of the sample lies in the top ten. These data are also associated with another study on T cell repertoires in aging, cancer and after chemotherapy.

Material: peripheral blood. The receptors stem from a human donor in good health.

By frequency, this clonotype registers medium-sized. The chain employs TRBV6-5 and TRBJ2-1; without DNA, the TCRdb call of TRBD2 cannot be checked. This CDR3 spans 12 amino acids. The germline V gene encodes CDR1 MNHEY and CDR2 SVGAGI. This CDR3 reads CASSTRGYEQFF.

The chain uses TRBV6-5 and TRBJ2-1; absent DNA, TCRdb's TRBD1 call cannot be checked. Germline CDR1 reads MNHEY; CDR2 reads SVGAGI. The CDR3 is 14 amino acids. CDR3 region: CASSDEGGRNEQFF.

V gene TRBV5-6 combines with J gene TRBJ1-4; TCRdb designates TRBD1, a call that cannot be tested without DNA. Germline V lookup: CDR1 SGHDT, CDR2 YYEEEE. The CDR3 contains 14 residues. The CDR3 is CASSLRGRNEKLFF.

V and J are TRBV18 and TRBJ2-5. There are 13 residues in the CDR3. Germline V gene sequence: CDR1 KGHSH, CDR2 LQKENI. CDR3 residues: CASSPGSQETQYF.

The rearrangement joins TRBV13 to TRBJ2-1; TCRdb reports TRBD1, a call that lacks DNA to check it against. The CDR3 length is 15 residues. Germline V gene lookup returns CDR1 PRHDT and CDR2 FYEKMQ (reference sequence). CDR3 protein: CASSLVAGVGNEQFF.

The J gene is TRBJ2-1, the V gene TRBV27; the TRBD1 assignment by TCRdb is unverifiable without DNA. This CDR3 spans 16 amino acids. Germline lookup yields CDR1 MNHEY and CDR2 SMNVEV (reference sequence). CDR3 region: CASSPAGQRRYNEQFF.

CDR3 residues: CASTAGLSNQPQHF. The chain uses TRBV19 and TRBJ1-5; TCRdb selects TRBD1, and the lack of DNA leaves this call unchecked. Germline loops: CDR1 LNHDA, CDR2 SQIVND (reference sequence). The CDR3 covers 14 residues.

This chain joins TRBV19 and TRBJ1-5; TCRdb's D gene call, TRBD1, goes unchecked for lack of DNA. The CDR3 covers 17 residues. Germline CDR1 LNHDA, CDR2 SQIVND (reference sequence). The CDR3 loop is CASSIIRGPQGNQPQHF. The full variable domain, its missing parts supplied by reference TRBV19 and TRBJ1-5, is DGGITQSPKYLFRKEGQNVTLSCEQNLNHDAMYWYRQDPGQGLRLIYYSQIVNDFQKGDIAEGYSVSREKKESFPLTVTSAQKNPTAFYLCASSIIRGPQGNQPQHFGDGTRLSIL.

This clonotype is classed as medium-sized by frequency. CDR3 sequence: CASSRDTFYGYTF. The chain combines TRBV19 with TRBJ1-2; TCRdb returns TRBD1, unconfirmable since there is no DNA. The CDR3 loop spans 13 amino acids. CDR1 and CDR2 from the germline V gene are LNHDA and SQIVND (reference sequence).

This clonotype is identified as medium-sized from frequency. The genes are TRBV30 and TRBJ2-6; TCRdb lists TRBD1, though no DNA is available to test this call. The CDR3 contains 17 residues. Germline CDR1 GTSNPN, CDR2 SVGIG (reference sequence). CDR3 residues: CAWERRTGFSGANVLTF.